A single sample gave rise to the 5 T cell receptor beta chains below, sequenced in a study of cytomegalovirus exposure and HLA in healthy donors. PCR used 60 Vbeta primers and 13 Jbeta primers. Measured with immunoSEQ multiplex PCR; TCRdb has only the in-frame clones, and not every one. The sample consists of over 150,000 clones, 80% of them appearing once. The sequencing sample was made of PBMCs. The receptors stem from a man aged 18 to 30 in good health and CMV-seropositive.

Comments on this clone: The junction departs from the called germline gene at one end, perhaps through a read error. Other DNA sequences in this sample translate to the same CDR3. The chain couples TRBV4-3 to TRBJ1-2, with 10 bases lining up with TRBD1. Germline CDR1 reads LGHNA; CDR2 reads YSLEER. The CDR3 length is 13 residues. CDR3 nucleotides: TGCGCCAGCAGCCAGGACAGGGGGAATGGCTACACCTTT. Residues: CASSQDRGNGYTF.

The genes are TRBV27 and TRBJ2-7, with D hard to call. The V end lost 2 bases, the J end lost 6 bases, and 14 bases lay between the germline ends. The V gene's germline CDR1 is MNHEY and CDR2 SMNVEV (reference sequence). This CDR3 is 14 amino acids long. The DNA for the CDR3 is TGTGCCAGCAGTTTAAGCATGTTAAATCGCGAGCAGTACTTC. Protein product: CASSLSMLNREQYF.

This clone showed up just once. The V and J genes are TRBV5-1 and TRBJ2-7; D uncertain. This CDR3 region has 14 residues. Germline-derived CDR1 and CDR2 are SGHRS and YFSETQ. V dropped 1 base and J dropped 0 bases, with 8 bases sitting between them. CDR3 residues: CASSLQVNSYEQYF. The CDR3 DNA reads TGCGCCAGCAGCTTGCAGGTGAACTCCTACGAGCAGTACTTC. Complete variable domain (other parts from reference TRBV5-1 and TRBJ2-7): KAGVTQTPRYLIKTRGQQVTLSCSPISGHRSVSWYQQTPGQGLQFLFEYFSETQRNKGNFPGRFSGRQFSNSRSEMNVSTLELGDSALYLCASSLQVNSYEQYFGPGTRLTVT.

This chain joins TRBV9 and TRBJ2-3, with D possibly being TRBD2 (5 bases). This CDR3 comprises 15 residues. Looked up from germline, CDR1 is SGDLS and CDR2 is YYNGEE. Deletions cut 0 bases from V and 3 bases from J, with 11 bases between. CDR3 coding DNA: TGTGCCAGCAGCGTAGTGTGGGAGCCAACAGATACGCAGTATTTT. Its translation: CASSVVWEPTDTQYF.

The chain carries TRBV9 and TRBJ2-3, with 7 bases identical to TRBD1. The germline V gene encodes CDR1 SGDLS and CDR2 YYNGEE. The CDR3 length is 15 residues. V lost 2 bases, J lost 4 bases, and 7 bases stayed unmatched. The CDR3: CASSVQQGYADTQYF. The CDR3, as DNA: TGTGCCAGCAGCGTCCAACAGGGGTACGCAGATACGCAGTATTTT.